Each of the 30 T cell receptor beta chains below was sequenced from the same sample in a study of blood T cell repertoires in COVID-19. Here immunoSEQ multiplex PCR was the method, and the copy in TCRdb shows in-frame clones only, minus some. The sample contains some 380,000 clones, 70% to 90% of which appear only once. Specimen: PBMCs or T cells enriched from blood (not recorded which). The origin of the receptors is a man under 40 who had recovered from COVID-19.

The genes are TRBV4-1 and TRBJ2-5, with D unclear. V was clipped by 2 bases and J by 3 bases, with 7 bases between them. This CDR3 has 13 amino acids. Germline loops: CDR1 MGHRA, CDR2 YSYEKL. This CDR3 reads CASSQWQKETQYF. The CDR3 DNA follows: TGCGCCAGCAGCCAATGGCAAAAAGAGACCCAGTACTTC.

The chain has TRBV11-2 and TRBJ2-5; D is uncertain. The CDR3 extends over 11 amino acids. Trimming removed 5 bases from V and 2 bases from J, with 3 bases in between. Germline V gene lookup returns CDR1 SGHAT and CDR2 FQNNGV. The CDR3 reads CASSQQETQYF. Written as DNA, the CDR3 is TGTGCCAGCAGCCAACAAGAGACCCAGTACTTC.

This clone was seen once. This chain uses TRBV12-3 or TRBV12-4 with TRBJ2-1; 7 nucleotides agree with TRBD2. The CDR3 sequence is 13 residues long. V dropped 8 bases and J dropped 10; count of bases not matched to a gene: 11. The CDR3: CASRPATSVEQFF. The CDR3 bases are TGTGCCAGCCGCCCCGCCACTAGCGTCGAGCAGTTCTTC.

The chain couples TRBV6-1 to TRBJ1-5; the D is unclear. Between the trimmed V and J ends, which lost 0 bases and 6 bases, there was a span of 9 bases. The CDR3 consists of 14 residues. The germline V gene has CDR1 MNHNS and CDR2 SASEGT. CDR3 loop: CASSEAGGRQPQHF. CDR3 sequence (DNA): TGTGCCAGCAGTGAAGCAGGTGGGCGTCAGCCCCAGCATTTT.

The chain carries TRBV19 and TRBJ1-2, with TRBD1 as a possible D gene (6 bases). The CDR3 spans 17 residues. The germline V gene has CDR1 LNHDA and CDR2 SQIVND (reference sequence). Trimming left V 3 bases short and J 0 bases short, with 17 bases between. The CDR3 spells CASSIRDTLGSNYGYTF. Written as DNA, the CDR3 is TGTGCCAGTAGTATCCGGGACACCCTCGGGTCTAACTATGGCTACACCTTC.

The rearrangement uses TRBV9 and TRBJ2-7; TRBD2 is a possible D gene (6 bases). This CDR3 has 14 amino acids. V lost 4 bases to trimming and J lost 7 bases, with 18 bases between them. Germline V gene data show CDR1 as SGDLS and CDR2 as YYNGEE. This CDR3 is CASSRRRDAGEQYF. The CDR3 DNA follows: TGTGCCAGCAGCCGAAGGAGGGATGCTGGAGAGCAGTACTTC.

This clone is a singleton in its sample. This chain joins TRBV25-1 and TRBJ2-1; weak D call: TRBD1 (6 bases). Trimming left V 4 bases short and J 0 bases short, with 13 bases between. Germline values: CDR1 MGHDK, CDR2 SYGVNS. The CDR3 totals 16 residues. The CDR3 coding sequence is TGTGCCAGCAGTGGGCTAGGGGGAAGCTCCTACAATGAGCAGTTCTTC. Translated, it gives CASSGLGGSSYNEQFF. Based on the CDR3 plus reference TRBV25-1 and TRBJ2-1, the full variable domain is EADIYQTPRYLVIGTGKKITLECSQTMGHDKMYWYQQDPGMELHLIHYSYGVNSTEKGDLSSESTVSRIRTEHFPLTLESARPSHTSQYLCASSGLGGSSYNEQFFGPGTRLTVL.

The gene calls are TRBV4-3 and TRBJ2-1; 10 positions agree with TRBD1. The germline CDR1 and CDR2 sequences are LGHNA and YSLEER. CDR3 length: 17 amino acids. J gave up 10 bases and V 3 bases, and 15 bases lay outside the gene matches. For the CDR3, the DNA is TGCGCCAGCAGCCAGGACCTCCCGGGACAGGGGACGTACGAGCAGTTCTTC. Translated, it gives CASSQDLPGQGTYEQFF.

This chain joins TRBV7-2 and TRBJ1-1; TRBD1 might be the D (6 bases). Germline V gene sequence: CDR1 SGHTA, CDR2 FQGNSA. V was shortened by 6 bases and J by 1 base, with 18 bases between the two germline ends. This CDR3 region has 16 residues. CDR3 loop: CASRARQATWNTEAFF. The CDR3 DNA follows: TGTGCCAGCAGAGCCAGACAGGCCACCTGGAACACTGAAGCTTTCTTT.

This clone occurred once. The chain combines TRBV2 with TRBJ1-2; 8 positions match TRBD1. The CDR3 runs 11 residues. Per the germline V gene, CDR1 is SNHLY and CDR2 is FYNNEI. J gave up 7 bases and V 10 bases, and 5 bases lay outside the gene matches. The CDR3 bases are TGTGCCACTAAGACAGGGGTTGGCTACACCTTC. Encoded protein: CATKTGVGYTF.

Only one count was recorded for this clone. V is TRBV18 and J is TRBJ2-7, with D perhaps TRBD1 (6 bases). This CDR3 comprises 14 residues. V dropped 5 bases and J dropped 2 bases, with 13 bases sitting between them. Germline CDR1 is KGHSH and CDR2 is LQKENI. CDR3 coding DNA: TGTGCCAGCTCAAGAACAGGGCGTCCCTACGAGCAGTACTTC. This translates into CASSRTGRPYEQYF.

This chain uses TRBV12-5 with TRBJ2-1, with TRBD1 matching 7 bases. CDR1 is LGHNT and CDR2 is FRNRAP in the germline V gene. The V segment lost 5 bases and the J segment 0 bases; nucleotides outside the gene matches: 4. The CDR3 loop spans 15 amino acids. The CDR3 is CASGADRSSYNEQFF. The CDR3 DNA reads as TGTGCTAGTGGTGCGGACAGGAGCTCCTACAATGAGCAGTTCTTC.

The J gene is TRBJ2-7, the V gene TRBV5-4; 9 positions match TRBD1. This CDR3 is built from 14 residues. Losses at the gene ends were 5 bases for V and 0 bases for J; bases not matched to a gene: 3. The germline V gene has CDR1 SGHNT and CDR2 YYREEE (reference sequence). The CDR3 loop is CASRTGGSSYEQYF. In nucleotides, the CDR3 is TGTGCCAGCAGGACAGGGGGGAGCTCCTACGAGCAGTACTTC. The full variable domain, completed using reference TRBV5-4 and TRBJ2-7, is ETGVTQSPTHLIKTRGQQVTLRCSSQSGHNTVSWYQQALGQGPQFIFQYYREEENGRGNFPPRFSGLQFPNYSSELNVNALELDDSALYLCASRTGGSSYEQYFGPGTRLTVT.

V usage is TRBV29-1 and J usage is TRBJ2-5; D may be TRBD2 (6 bases). V was clipped by 6 bases and J by 0 bases, with 8 bases between them. The CDR3 covers 12 residues. Germline lookup yields CDR1 SQVTM and CDR2 ANQGSEA. The CDR3 region has the DNA TGCAGCGTGAGGACTAACCAAGAGACCCAGTACTTC. As protein: CSVRTNQETQYF.

The gene calls are TRBV7-9 and TRBJ1-1; no definite D call. V was trimmed by 4 bases and J by 0 bases, leaving 6 bases between them. The germline V gene encodes CDR1 SEHNR and CDR2 FQNEAQ (reference sequence). The CDR3 runs 13 residues. The CDR3 DNA is TGTGCCAGCAGCTACAAGATGAACACTGAAGCTTTCTTT. Translation: CASSYKMNTEAFF.

This clone was counted only a few times. The rearrangement links TRBV11-2 to TRBJ1-1; no definite D call. V was pared by 5 bases and J by 0 bases, with 7 bases between. This CDR3 has 13 residues. CDR1 and CDR2 from the germline V gene are SGHAT and FQNNGV. CDR3 DNA sequence: TGTGCCAGCAGCCAACAGATGAACACTGAAGCTTTCTTT. Residues: CASSQQMNTEAFF.

The V and J genes are TRBV10-3 and TRBJ2-5; 7 positions match TRBD2. The germline V gene encodes CDR1 ENHRY and CDR2 SYGVKD. The CDR3 totals 15 residues. Trimming removed 6 bases from V and 2 bases from J; junction bases left unmatched: 9. The chain's CDR3 is CAIRGSGGVQETQYF. The CDR3 region has the DNA TGTGCCATCAGGGGGTCGGGGGGAGTACAAGAGACCCAGTACTTC.

Only a few counts were recorded for this clone. V gene TRBV6-5 combines with J gene TRBJ2-7, with 7 bases matching TRBD1. This CDR3 is 12 amino acids long. Germline V gene lookup returns CDR1 MNHEY and CDR2 SVGAGI. The V segment lost 4 bases and the J segment 5 bases; nucleotides outside the gene matches: 2. The chain's CDR3 is CASSFQGDEQYF. The CDR3 region has the DNA TGTGCCAGCAGTTTCCAGGGGGACGAGCAGTACTTC.

This clone was seen once. This rearrangement joins TRBV11-3 to TRBJ1-5; TRBD1 agrees at 7 bases. The germline CDR1 and CDR2 sequences are SGHNT and YENEEA. This CDR3 has 17 residues. Germline trimming cut 6 bases from V and 6 bases from J; bases unmatched to any gene: 17. CDR3 nucleotides: TGTGCCAGCAGACCCCCCGGACAGGTGAAAAATTTTCAGCCCCAGCATTTT. Translated: CASRPPGQVKNFQPQHF. Full variable domain (remainder filled in from reference TRBV11-3 and TRBJ1-5): EAGVVQSPRYKIIEKKQPVAFWCNPISGHNTLYWYLQNLGQGPELLIRYENEEAVDDSQLPKDRFSAERLKGVDSTLKIQPAELGDSAVYLCASRPPGQVKNFQPQHFGDGTRLSIL.

The rearrangement uses TRBV6-5 and TRBJ1-3, with TRBD1 matching over 9 bases. CDR1 MNHEY and CDR2 SVGAGI come from the germline V gene. CDR3 length: 15 residues. The V and J ends lost 5 bases and 5 bases, in that order; junction bases with no gene match: 7. CDR3 amino acids: CASSLGQGNRNTIYF. CDR3 bases: TGTGCCAGCAGTCTGGGACAGGGTAACAGAAACACCATATATTTT.

Points on this clone: In the same sample, other DNA sequences code for this CDR3. The chain employs TRBV14 and TRBJ1-6, with 9 nucleotides matching TRBD1. J lost 7 bases, V lost 1 base, and 2 bases had no gene match. CDR1 is SGHDN, CDR2 FVKESK, per germline. This CDR3 region has 15 residues. In DNA form, the CDR3 reads TGTGCCAGCAGCCAAGTGACAGGGGGGAATTCACCCCTCCACTTT. Translating gives CASSQVTGGNSPLHF. The whole variable domain, remainder taken from reference TRBV14 and TRBJ1-6, is EAGVTQFPSHSVIEKGQTVTLRCDPISGHDNLYWYRRVMGKEIKFLLHFVKESKQDESGMPNNRFLAERTGGTYSTLKVQPAELEDSGVYFCASSQVTGGNSPLHFGNGTRLTVT.

This chain joins TRBV11-2 and TRBJ1-2; D unclear. V was trimmed by 9 bases and J by 2 bases, leaving 13 bases between them. The CDR3 runs 13 residues. The germline gives CDR1 SGHAT, CDR2 FQNNGV. This CDR3 reads CASTHDLNYGYTF. In DNA form, the CDR3 reads TGTGCCAGTACACATGACTTGAACTATGGCTACACCTTC. The variable domain in full, completed from reference TRBV11-2 and TRBJ1-2, reads EAGVAQSPRYKIIEKRQSVAFWCNPISGHATLYWYQQILGQGPKLLIQFQNNGVVDDSQLPKDRFSAERLKGVDSTLKIQPAKLEDSAVYLCASTHDLNYGYTFGSGTRLTVV.

This sequence joins TRBV25-1 and TRBJ1-1; D gene unclear. The CDR3 has 13 amino acids. Germline V gene lookup returns CDR1 MGHDK and CDR2 SYGVNS. The ends were cut back, 5 bases at V and 7 bases at J, with 14 bases in the middle. CDR3: CASSSKPGFEAFF. In nucleotides, the CDR3 is TGTGCCAGCAGTAGTAAGCCGGGATTTGAAGCTTTCTTT.

The chain recombines TRBV12-3 or TRBV12-4 with TRBJ1-1; D gene uncertain. V was clipped by 6 bases and J by 0 bases, with 5 bases between them. CDR3 length: 12 amino acids. CDR3 sequence (DNA): TGTGCCAGCAGCCGGTTGAACACTGAAGCTTTCTTT. It codes for CASSRLNTEAFF.

The rearrangement links TRBV9 to TRBJ1-6; 9 nucleotides match TRBD1. Germline CDR1 reads SGDLS; CDR2 reads YYNGEE. This CDR3 region has 13 residues. J lost 4 bases, V lost 7 bases, and 0 bases had no gene match. The chain's CDR3 is CASGTGYNSPLHF. CDR3 DNA: TGTGCCAGCGGGACAGGGTATAATTCACCCCTCCACTTT.

The chain combines TRBV7-3 with TRBJ2-1; 7 bases are a match to TRBD2. Losses at the gene ends were 1 base for V and 7 bases for J; bases not matched to a gene: 4. CDR1 is SGHTA, CDR2 FQGTGA, per germline. The CDR3 extends over 14 amino acids. The CDR3 bases are TGTGCCAGCAGCTTAAGCGGGGGTTGGAATGAGCAGTTCTTC. This translates into CASSLSGGWNEQFF.

The chain carries TRBV6-2 or TRBV6-3 and TRBJ1-1; D is uncertain. CDR1 is MNHEY and CDR2 is SVGEGT in the germline V gene. There are 13 residues in the CDR3. Trimming removed 5 bases at V and 1 base at J, with 8 bases between. The CDR3 DNA sequence: TGTGCCAGCAGTCGCGGTGCGAACACTGAAGCTTTCTTT. Its translation: CASSRGANTEAFF.

The chain employs TRBV6-5 and TRBJ2-7, with 7 bases matching TRBD1. This CDR3 is built from 12 residues. J was trimmed by 2 bases and V by 6 bases; bases with no gene match: 1. Germline assignment: CDR1 MNHEY and CDR2 SVGAGI. The CDR3 coding sequence is TGTGCCAGCAGACAGGGGCCCTACGAGCAGTACTTC. Translated, it gives CASRQGPYEQYF.

V and J are TRBV12-3 or TRBV12-4 and TRBJ1-1, with D possibly matching TRBD1 (5 bases). Trimming pared 3 bases from V and 4 bases from J, leaving 9 bases between. The CDR3 extends over 13 amino acids. The CDR3 is CASSFMGGTEAFF. The CDR3 nucleotides read TGTGCCAGCAGTTTTATGGGGGGCACTGAAGCTTTCTTT.

The rearrangement uses TRBV29-1 and TRBJ1-4; D is uncertain. There are 13 residues in the CDR3. Germline-derived CDR1 and CDR2 are SQVTM and ANQGSEA. Deletions cut 3 bases from V and 4 bases from J, with 9 bases between. This CDR3 is CSVEVRGNEKLFF. CDR3 coding DNA: TGCAGCGTTGAGGTCCGGGGTAATGAAAAACTGTTTTTT.